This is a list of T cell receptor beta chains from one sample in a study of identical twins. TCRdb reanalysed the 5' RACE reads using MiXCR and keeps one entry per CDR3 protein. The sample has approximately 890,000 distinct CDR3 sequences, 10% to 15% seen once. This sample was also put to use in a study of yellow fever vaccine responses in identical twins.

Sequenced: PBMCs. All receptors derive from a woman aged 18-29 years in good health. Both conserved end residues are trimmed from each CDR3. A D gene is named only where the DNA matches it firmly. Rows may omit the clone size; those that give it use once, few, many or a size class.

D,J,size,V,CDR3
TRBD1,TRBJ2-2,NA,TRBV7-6,ASSPWDRGGWGSGELF
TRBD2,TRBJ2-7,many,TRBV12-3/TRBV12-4,ASSTLAGGPRASSYEQY
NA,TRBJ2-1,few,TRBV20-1,SARDRRGPYNEQF
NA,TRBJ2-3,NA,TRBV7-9,ASSLGHQGVTDTQY
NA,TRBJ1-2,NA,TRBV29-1,SAAGGTKDYGYT
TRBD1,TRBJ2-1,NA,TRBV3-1,ASSQLPGQGGNEQF
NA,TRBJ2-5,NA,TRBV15,ATSRRSGPPDGTQY
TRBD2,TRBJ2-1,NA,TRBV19,ASTAPQAGDNEQF
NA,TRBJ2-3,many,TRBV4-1,ASSQERTRTDTQY
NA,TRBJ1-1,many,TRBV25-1,ASSRSGPEAF
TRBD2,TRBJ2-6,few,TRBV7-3,ASSPTGGSGANVLT
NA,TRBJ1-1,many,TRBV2,ASRKDSANTEAF
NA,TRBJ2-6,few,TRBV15,ATSRDPGTGANVLT
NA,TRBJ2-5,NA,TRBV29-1,SVGHNQETQY
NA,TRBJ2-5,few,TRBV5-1,ASSQSGAQETQY
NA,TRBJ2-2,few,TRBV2,ARLTENTGELF
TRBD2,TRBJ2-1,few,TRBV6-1,ASRTGTITPNEQF
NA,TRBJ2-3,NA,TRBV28,ASIPSAGRSTDTQY
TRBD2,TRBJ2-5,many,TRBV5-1,ASSLDGGIQETQY
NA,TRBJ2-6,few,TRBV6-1,ASSEGGTGANVLT
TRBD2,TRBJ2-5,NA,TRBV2,ASSPTSGISETQY
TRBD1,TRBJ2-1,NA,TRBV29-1,SVGTGKNNEQF
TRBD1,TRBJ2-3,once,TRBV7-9,ASSFDRGQGTDTQY
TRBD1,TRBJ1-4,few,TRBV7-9,ASSLRGTGATNEKLF
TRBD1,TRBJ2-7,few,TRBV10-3,AISESGTGGRYEQY
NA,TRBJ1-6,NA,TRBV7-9,ASTSPGYNSPLH
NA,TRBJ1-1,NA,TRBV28,ASSLGGPTQGWTEAF
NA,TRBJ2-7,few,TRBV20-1,SARATGRYEQY
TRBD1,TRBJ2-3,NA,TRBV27,ASSLLGSWDRETQY
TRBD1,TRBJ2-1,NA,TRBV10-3,AISEVGTGEQF
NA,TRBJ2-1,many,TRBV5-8,ASSLALNGLGYNEQF
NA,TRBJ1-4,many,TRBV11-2,ASSGQNGEKLF
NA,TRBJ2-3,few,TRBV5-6,ASSLFGRATSTDTQY
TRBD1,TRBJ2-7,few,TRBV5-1,ASSLSRGQREQY
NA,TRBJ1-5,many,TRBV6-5,ASSYRESSSPQH
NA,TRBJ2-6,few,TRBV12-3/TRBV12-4,ASSSPGHDSGANVLT
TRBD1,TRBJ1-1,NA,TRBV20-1,SARGGQGGTEAF
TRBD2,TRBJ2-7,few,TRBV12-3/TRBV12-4,ASSPGLASDEQY
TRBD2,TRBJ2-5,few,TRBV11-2,ASSWGTSGEETQY
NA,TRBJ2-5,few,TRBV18,ASSTANGRETQY
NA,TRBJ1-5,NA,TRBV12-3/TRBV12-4,ASSHGSNQPQH
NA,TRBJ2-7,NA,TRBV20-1,SARETGRPPYEQY
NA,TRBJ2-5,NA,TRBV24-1,ATSDRKAEETQY
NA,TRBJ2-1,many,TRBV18,ASSSQGEQF
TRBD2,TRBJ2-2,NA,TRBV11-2,ASSSGRAGGFTGELF
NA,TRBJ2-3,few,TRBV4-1,ASSQEIGGRADTQY
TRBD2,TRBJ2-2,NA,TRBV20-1,SANKLAGRNTGELF
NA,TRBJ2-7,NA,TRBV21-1,ASRGTGYDEQY
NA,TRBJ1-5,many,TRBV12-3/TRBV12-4,ASSFRGPPQPQH
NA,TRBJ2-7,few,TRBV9,ASSVGGSNYEQY
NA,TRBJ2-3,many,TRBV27,ASSSNGRTDTQY
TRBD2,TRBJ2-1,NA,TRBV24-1,ATSDNSGKSYNEQF
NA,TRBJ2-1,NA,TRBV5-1,ASRDSGDPRNERF
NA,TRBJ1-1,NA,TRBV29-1,SVTGRRTEAF